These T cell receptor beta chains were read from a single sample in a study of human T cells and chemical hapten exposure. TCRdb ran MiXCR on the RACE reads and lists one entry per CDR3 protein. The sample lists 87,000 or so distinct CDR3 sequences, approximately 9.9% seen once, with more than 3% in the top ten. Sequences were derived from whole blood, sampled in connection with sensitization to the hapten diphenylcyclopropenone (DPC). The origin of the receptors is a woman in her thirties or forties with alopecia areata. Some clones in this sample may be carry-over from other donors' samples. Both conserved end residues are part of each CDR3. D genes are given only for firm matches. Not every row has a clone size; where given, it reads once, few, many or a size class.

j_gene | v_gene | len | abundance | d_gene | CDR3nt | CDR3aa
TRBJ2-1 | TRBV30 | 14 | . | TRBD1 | TGTGCCTGGAGTGTGGGGACAGGTAGGAATGAGCAGTTCTTC | CAWSVGTGRNEQFF
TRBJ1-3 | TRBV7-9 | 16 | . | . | TGTGCCAGCAGCTTAGTCGGGATCAAGTCTGGAAACACCATATATTTT | CASSLVGIKSGNTIYF
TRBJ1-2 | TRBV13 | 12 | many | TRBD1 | TGTGCCAGCAGCCTTGGGACAGATGGCTACACCTTC | CASSLGTDGYTF
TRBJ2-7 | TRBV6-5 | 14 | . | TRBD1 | TGTGCCAGCAGTTACGGGACAGGGCTCCACGAGCAGTACTTC | CASSYGTGLHEQYF
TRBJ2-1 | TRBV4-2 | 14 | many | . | TGTGCCAGCAGCCAAGATCTTCAGAACAATGAGCAGTTCTTC | CASSQDLQNNEQFF
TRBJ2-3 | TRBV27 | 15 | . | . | TGTGCCAGCAGTTTCTATGGGGACAGCACAGATACGCAGTATTTT | CASSFYGDSTDTQYF
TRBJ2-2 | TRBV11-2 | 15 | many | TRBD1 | TGTGCCAGCAGCCCCCCGGACAGGGGGGCCGGGGAGCTGTTTTTT | CASSPPDRGAGELFF
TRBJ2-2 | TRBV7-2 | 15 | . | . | TGTGCCAGCAGCTTAGATGGGCTTAGGACGGGGGAGCTGTTTTTT | CASSLDGLRTGELFF
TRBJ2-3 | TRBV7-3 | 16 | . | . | TGTGCCAGCAGCTTAACGGGCGGGACGCTCACAGATACGCAGTATTTT | CASSLTGGTLTDTQYF
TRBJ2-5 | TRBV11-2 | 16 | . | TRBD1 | TGTGCCAGCAGCTTAGGGACGGACAGGGCCCTAGAGACCCAGTACTTC | CASSLGTDRALETQYF
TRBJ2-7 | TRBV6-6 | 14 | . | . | TGTGCCAGCAGTTACTCCGCCCGGTCCTACGAGCAGTACTTC | CASSYSARSYEQYF
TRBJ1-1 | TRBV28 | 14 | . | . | TGTGCCAGCAGTTTCCCGGCCATGAACACTGAAGCTTTCTTT | CASSFPAMNTEAFF
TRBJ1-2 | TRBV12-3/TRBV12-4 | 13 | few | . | TGTGCCAGCAGTAGCCGGGGCCTCTATGGCTACACCTTC | CASSSRGLYGYTF
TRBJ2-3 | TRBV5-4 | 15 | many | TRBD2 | TGTGCCAGCAGCTTCGGGGCGGGGGACTCAGATACGCAGTATTTT | CASSFGAGDSDTQYF
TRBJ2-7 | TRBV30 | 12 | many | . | TGTGCCTGGAGTCGGGTCTCCTACGAGCAGTACTTC | CAWSRVSYEQYF
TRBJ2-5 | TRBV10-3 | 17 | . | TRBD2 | TGTGCCATCAGCGGAACTAGCGGGGGGGCCTTGGGAGAGACCCAGTACTTC | CAISGTSGGALGETQYF
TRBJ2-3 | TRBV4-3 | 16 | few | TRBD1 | TGCGCCAGCAGCCTAAAGGGACAGTCTAGCACAGATACGCAGTATTTT | CASSLKGQSSTDTQYF
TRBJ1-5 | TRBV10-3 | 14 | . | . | TGTGCCACAAAAGGACCAGCCTTCAATCAGCCCCAGCATTTT | CATKGPAFNQPQHF
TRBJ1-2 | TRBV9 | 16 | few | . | TGTGCCAGCAGCCCCAACCCAGGTTATCGGAGCTATGGCTACACCTTC | CASSPNPGYRSYGYTF
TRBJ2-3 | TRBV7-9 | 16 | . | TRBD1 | TGTGCCAGCAGCCCAAGCGAGACAGGGGTCACAGATACGCAGTATTTT | CASSPSETGVTDTQYF
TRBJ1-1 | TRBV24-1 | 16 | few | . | TGTGCCACCAGTGATCGCTTGAGCAGGGGCGACACTGAAGCTTTCTTT | CATSDRLSRGDTEAFF
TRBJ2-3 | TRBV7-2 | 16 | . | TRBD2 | TGTGCCAGCAGCCCCGGGAGGCGGGGGGGCACAGATACGCAGTATTTT | CASSPGRRGGTDTQYF
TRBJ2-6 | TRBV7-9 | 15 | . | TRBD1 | TGTGCCAGCAGACTGACAGGGTCTGGGGCCAACGTCCTGACTTTC | CASRLTGSGANVLTF
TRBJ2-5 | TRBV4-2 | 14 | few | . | TGTGCCAGCAGCCAGGGACCCCGGGAAGAGACCCAGTACTTC | CASSQGPREETQYF
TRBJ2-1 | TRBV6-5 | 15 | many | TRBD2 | TGTGCCAGCAGCCCCTCCAGCGGGGGTTACAATGAGCAGTTCTTC | CASSPSSGGYNEQFF
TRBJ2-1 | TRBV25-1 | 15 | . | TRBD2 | TGTGCCAGCACCCAGACTAGCGGGGGGGCAGGTGAGCAGTTCTTC | CASTQTSGGAGEQFF
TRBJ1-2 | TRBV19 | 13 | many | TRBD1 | TGTGCCAGTAGTACGGGGGACAGATATGGCTACACCTTC | CASSTGDRYGYTF
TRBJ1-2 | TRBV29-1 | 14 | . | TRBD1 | TGCAGCGTCGGGGAAATAGGGACAGACTATGGCTACACCTTC | CSVGEIGTDYGYTF
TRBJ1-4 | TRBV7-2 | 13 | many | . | TGTGCCGTCCGACGGACGATAGGAGAAAAACTGTTTTTT | CAVRRTIGEKLFF
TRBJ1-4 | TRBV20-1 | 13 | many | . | TGCAGTGCTAGAGATCAGGGGAATGAAAAACTGTTTTTT | CSARDQGNEKLFF
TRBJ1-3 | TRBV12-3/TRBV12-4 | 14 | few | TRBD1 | TGTGCCAGCACGACGTCAGCTCACAGGGGAACCATATATTTT | CASTTSAHRGTIYF
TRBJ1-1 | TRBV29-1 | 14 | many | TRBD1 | TGCAGCGTTGAAGAGGGACAGGCGGGCACTGAAGCTTTCTTT | CSVEEGQAGTEAFF
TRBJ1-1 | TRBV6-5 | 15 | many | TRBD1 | TGTGCCAGCTCTCCTACGGGACAGAGCCGCACTGAAGCTTTCTTT | CASSPTGQSRTEAFF
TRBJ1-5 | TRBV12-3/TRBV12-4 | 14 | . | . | TGTGCCAGCAGTTTAGTCGGCAGTGATCAGCCCCAGCATTTT | CASSLVGSDQPQHF
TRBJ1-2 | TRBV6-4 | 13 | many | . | TGTGCCAGCAACAGGGACCTCAACTATGGCTACACCTTC | CASNRDLNYGYTF
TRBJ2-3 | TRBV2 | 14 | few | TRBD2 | TGTGCCAGCAGCGGGACTAGAGTCGCAGATACGCAGTATTTT | CASSGTRVADTQYF
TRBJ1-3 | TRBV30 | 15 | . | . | TGTGCCTGGAGTGCCCGGGTTAGCTCTGGAAACACTATATATTTT | CAWSARVSSGNTIYF
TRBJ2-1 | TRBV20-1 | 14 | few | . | TGCAGTGCTAGAGCTGGAGATAGCTACAATGAGCAGTTCTTC | CSARAGDSYNEQFF
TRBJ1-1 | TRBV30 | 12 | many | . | TGTGCCTGGAGTGTACTTGGTCCTGAAGCTTTCTTT | CAWSVLGPEAFF
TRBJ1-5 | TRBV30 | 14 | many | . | TGTGCCTGGAGTCGGGGGGATTTCAATCAGCCCCAGCATTTT | CAWSRGDFNQPQHF
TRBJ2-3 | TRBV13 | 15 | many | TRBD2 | TGTGCCAGCAGCTCCGGGGGGGCCCTCACAGATACGCAGTATTTT | CASSSGGALTDTQYF
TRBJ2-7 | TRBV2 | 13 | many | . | TGTGCCAGCAGTATCGAAGCCAGGTACGAGCAGTACTTC | CASSIEARYEQYF
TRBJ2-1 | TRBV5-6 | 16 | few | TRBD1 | TGTGCCAGCAGCTTGGGAGGGGGCGCCCCCTACAATGAGCAGTTCTTC | CASSLGGGAPYNEQFF
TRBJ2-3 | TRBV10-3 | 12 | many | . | TGTGCCATCAGATTACAGGAGGATACGCAGTATTTT | CAIRLQEDTQYF
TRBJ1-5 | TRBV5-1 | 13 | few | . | TGCGCCAGCAGCGCAACGGGGAATCAGCCCCAGCATTTT | CASSATGNQPQHF
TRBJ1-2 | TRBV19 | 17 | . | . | TGTGCCAGTAGTATCCAACCCGGGTTCGGGTACAATGATGGCTACACCTTC | CASSIQPGFGYNDGYTF
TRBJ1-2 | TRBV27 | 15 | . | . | TGTGCCAGCAGTTTATCGTCGGGGGGCGACTATGGCTACACCTTC | CASSLSSGGDYGYTF
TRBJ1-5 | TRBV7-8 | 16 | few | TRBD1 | TGTGCCAGCAGCCTTGGGACAGGGGAGTGGTCGCAGCCCCAGCATTTT | CASSLGTGEWSQPQHF
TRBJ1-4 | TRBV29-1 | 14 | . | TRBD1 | TGCAGCGTTACGGGACAGGGGGCCGGTGAAAAACTGTTTTTT | CSVTGQGAGEKLFF
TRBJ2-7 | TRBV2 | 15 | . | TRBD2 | TGTGCCAGCAGTGCCCTCGGGGGGGGAGTCTACGAGCAGTACTTC | CASSALGGGVYEQYF
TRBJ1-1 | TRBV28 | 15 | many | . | TGTGCCAGCAGTCGCCCCGGTGGGATGAACACTGAAGCTTTCTTT | CASSRPGGMNTEAFF
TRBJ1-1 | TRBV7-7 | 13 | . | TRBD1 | TGTGCTAGCAGCTTAAAACAGGGGACTGAAGCTTTCTTT | CASSLKQGTEAFF
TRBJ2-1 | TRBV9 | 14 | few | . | TGTGCCAGCAGCCTACAGATCTCTAGAAATGAGCAGTTCTTC | CASSLQISRNEQFF
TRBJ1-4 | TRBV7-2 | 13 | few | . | TGTGCCAGCAGCACGACAGACCGGGGGGAACTGTTTTTT | CASSTTDRGELFF
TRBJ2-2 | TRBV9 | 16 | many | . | TGTGCCAGCAGCGTAGTTGGGGGGTTTGACACCGGGGAGCTGTTTTTT | CASSVVGGFDTGELFF
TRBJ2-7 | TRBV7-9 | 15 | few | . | TGTGCCAGCAGCTCGACCGGGACTCCACCCTACGAGCAGTACTTC | CASSSTGTPPYEQYF
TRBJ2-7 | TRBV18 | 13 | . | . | TGTGCCAGCTCACCGCACCAAACCTACGAGCAGTACTTC | CASSPHQTYEQYF
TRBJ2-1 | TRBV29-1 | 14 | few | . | TGCAGCGCCCATCTAGCGAGGGAAAACAATGAGCAGTTCTTC | CSAHLARENNEQFF